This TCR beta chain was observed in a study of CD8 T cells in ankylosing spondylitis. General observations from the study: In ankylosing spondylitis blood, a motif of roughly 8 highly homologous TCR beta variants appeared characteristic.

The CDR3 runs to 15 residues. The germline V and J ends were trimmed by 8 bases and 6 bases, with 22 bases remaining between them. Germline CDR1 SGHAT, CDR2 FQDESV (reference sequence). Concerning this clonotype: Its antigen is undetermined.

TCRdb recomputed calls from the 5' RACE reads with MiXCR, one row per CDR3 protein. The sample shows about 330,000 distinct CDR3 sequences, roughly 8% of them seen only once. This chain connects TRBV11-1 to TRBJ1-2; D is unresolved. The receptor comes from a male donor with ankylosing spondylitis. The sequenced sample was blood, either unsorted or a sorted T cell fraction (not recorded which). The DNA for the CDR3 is TGTGCCAGCCCCGAGCATGCCGGGCTCCGGGATGGCTACACCTTC. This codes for CASPEHAGLRDGYTF.